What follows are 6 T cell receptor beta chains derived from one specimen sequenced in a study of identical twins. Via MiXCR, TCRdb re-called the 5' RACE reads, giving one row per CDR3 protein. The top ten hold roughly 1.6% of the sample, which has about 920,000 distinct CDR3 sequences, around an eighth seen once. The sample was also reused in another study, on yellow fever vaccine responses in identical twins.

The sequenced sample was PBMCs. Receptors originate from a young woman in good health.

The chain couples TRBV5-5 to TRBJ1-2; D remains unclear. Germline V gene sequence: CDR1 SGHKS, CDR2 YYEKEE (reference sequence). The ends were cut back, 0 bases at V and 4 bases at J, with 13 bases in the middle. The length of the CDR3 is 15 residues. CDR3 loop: CASSLGPGGSYGYTF. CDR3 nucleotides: TGTGCCAGCAGCTTGGGGCCGGGTGGAAGCTATGGCTACACCTTC.

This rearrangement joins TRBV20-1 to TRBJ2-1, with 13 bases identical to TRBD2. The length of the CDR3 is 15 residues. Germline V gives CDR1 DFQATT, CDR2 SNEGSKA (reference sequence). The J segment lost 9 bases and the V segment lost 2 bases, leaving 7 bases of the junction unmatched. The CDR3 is CSARRTSGRVGEQFF. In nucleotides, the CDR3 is TGCAGTGCTAGAAGGACTAGCGGGAGAGTAGGTGAGCAGTTCTTC.

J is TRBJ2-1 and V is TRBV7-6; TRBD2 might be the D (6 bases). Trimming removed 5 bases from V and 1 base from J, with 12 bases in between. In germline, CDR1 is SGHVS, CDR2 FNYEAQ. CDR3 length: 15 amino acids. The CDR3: CASSEASVSYNEQFF. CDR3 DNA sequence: TGTGCCAGCAGCGAAGCTAGCGTTTCCTACAATGAGCAGTTCTTC.

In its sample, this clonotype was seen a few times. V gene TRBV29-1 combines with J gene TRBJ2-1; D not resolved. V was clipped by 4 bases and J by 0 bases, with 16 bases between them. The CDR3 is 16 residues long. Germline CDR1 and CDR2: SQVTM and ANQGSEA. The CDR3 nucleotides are TGCAGCGTTGCTGCGAGCGCCCACAGCTCCTACAATGAGCAGTTCTTC. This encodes CSVAASAHSSYNEQFF.

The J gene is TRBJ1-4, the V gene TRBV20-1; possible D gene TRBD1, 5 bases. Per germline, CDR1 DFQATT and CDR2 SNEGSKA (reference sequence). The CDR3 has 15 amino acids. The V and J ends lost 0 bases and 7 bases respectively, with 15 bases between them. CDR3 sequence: CSARDYGSGGEKLFF. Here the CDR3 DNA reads TGCAGTGCTAGAGATTATGGGTCCGGGGGTGAAAAACTGTTTTTT.

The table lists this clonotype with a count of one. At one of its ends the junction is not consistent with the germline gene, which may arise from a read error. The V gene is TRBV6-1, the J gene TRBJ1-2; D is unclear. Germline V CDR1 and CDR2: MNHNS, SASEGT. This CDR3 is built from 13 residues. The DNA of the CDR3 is TGTGCCAGCAGTGAAGACCCCCTTTGGAAAGCCGACTTC. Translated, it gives CASSEDPLWKADF.